Given below is one TCR beta chain in context. One end of the junction fails to match germline, which may point to a read error. The data are from a study of T-cell reconstitution after alpha-beta-depleted transplantation in children. This sample's TCRbeta library carried unique molecular identifier barcodes. MiXCR was run by TCRdb on the PCR reads, yielding one entry per CDR3 protein. The profile shows 200,000 to 250,000 distinct CDR3 sequences, roughly a tenth of them singletons. The sequences come from PBMCs, collected before TCRalphabeta/CD19-depleted stem cell transplant. The receptor's source is a child in the first two years of life with acute myeloid leukemia, due to receive a stem cell transplant.

CDR3 amino acids: CAFSLVVDSQISYNEQFF. CDR3 coding DNA: TGTGCCTTCAGTTTAGTGGTCGACTCCCAGATTTCGTACAATGAGCAGTTCTTC. The genes are TRBV10-3 and TRBJ2-1; D unresolved. Germline CDR1 is ENHRY and CDR2 is SYGVKD. This CDR3 comprises 18 residues.